This is a list of T cell receptor beta chains from one sample in a study of blood T cell repertoires in COVID-19. The method was immunoSEQ multiplex PCR; TCRdb's version includes in-frame clones alone and lacks a portion of them. The data contain 270,000 or so clones, around 89% of them seen just once; the ten biggest clones take up roughly 1.2%. The sequencing input was PBMCs or T cells enriched from blood (not recorded which). The receptors shown here come from a woman in her forties with acute COVID-19. The CDR3 runs from the conserved cysteine through the conserved F or W.

v_gene	j_gene	len	CDR3aa
TRBV5-4	TRBJ2-5	15	CASSSPNTYQETQYF
TRBV11-2	TRBJ1-2	15	CASSLGQRQGYGYTF
TRBV12-3/TRBV12-4	TRBJ1-2	13	CASNLWDRGNYTF
TRBV11-2	TRBJ1-1	16	CASSLVTGGRETEAFF
TRBV29-1	TRBJ2-3	12	CSVVMRTDTQYF
TRBV5-4	TRBJ1-1	16	CASSSSGRGTNTEAFF
TRBV10-3	TRBJ1-5	13	CAISKDSNQPQHF
TRBV28	TRBJ1-5	12	CASSSKYQPQHF
TRBV7-9	TRBJ1-2	14	CASSSAGPGDGYTF
TRBV18	TRBJ1-6	14	CASSPDREGSPLHF
TRBV7-4	TRBJ1-5	21	CASSLYRGRLSPSDRNQPQHF
TRBV7-6	TRBJ2-3	15	CASSYRDWSTDTQYF
TRBV11-3	TRBJ2-1	13	CASSLLAGAEQFF
TRBV11-2	TRBJ2-1	16	CASSLVLQGKGNEQFF
TRBV27	TRBJ1-4	17	CASSLKPYPVANEKLFF
TRBV20-1	TRBJ2-3	14	CSASQTSGTDTQYF
TRBV27	TRBJ2-5	13	CASSSASGQTQYF
TRBV15	TRBJ1-6	14	CATSRGGDNSPLHF
TRBV4-2	TRBJ1-1	17	CASSQDNVQGASTEAFF
TRBV6-5	TRBJ1-1	15	CASSYLRSRGTEAFF
TRBV2	TRBJ1-1	11	CASSRQVEAFF
TRBV3-1/TRBV3-2	TRBJ2-5	15	CASSQPSGAEETQYF
TRBV19	TRBJ1-1	13	CASSPGMDTEAFF
TRBV19	TRBJ2-6	17	CASSTRGGPPGANVLTF
TRBV5-1	TRBJ2-3	15	CASSHTQRSTDTQYF
TRBV19	TRBJ2-7	13	CASSIDRRGQQYF
TRBV9	TRBJ2-1	15	CASSAGTGDGNEQFF
TRBV15	TRBJ1-1	14	CATRSDRVNTEAFF
TRBV19	TRBJ2-1	15	CASSIGQFFYNEQFF
TRBV7-6	TRBJ2-5	17	CASSQPPPVGYKRSQYF
TRBV24-1	TRBJ2-7	15	CATSDAGTGGYEQYF
TRBV12-3/TRBV12-4	TRBJ2-5	13	CASSSDNQETQYF
TRBV5-5	TRBJ1-5	19	CASSLDVFRGGTGSQPQHF
TRBV18	TRBJ2-2	16	CASSPWTSGSSGELFF
TRBV10-3	TRBJ2-6	16	CAISGRQGYGANVLTF
TRBV9	TRBJ2-3	16	CASSVGGQIYTDTQYF
TRBV28	TRBJ1-1	15	CASSPTDPTNTEAFF
TRBV6-4	TRBJ2-2	18	CASSDSARRLGSVGELFF
TRBV5-5	TRBJ1-5	13	CASSFGQGQPQHF
TRBV11-2	TRBJ1-2	15	CASSRTGTGGRGYTF
TRBV9	TRBJ1-6	15	CASSRNGEGNSPLHF
TRBV9	TRBJ2-7	14	CASSVDLSSYEQYF
TRBV5-1	TRBJ1-4	16	CASSPNQGGYVEKLFF
TRBV5-4	TRBJ2-5	15	CASSFSGRGVETQYF
TRBV30	TRBJ2-3	15	CAWRAFGHSTDTQYF
TRBV19	TRBJ1-2	14	CASSPDRAVYGYTF
TRBV3-1/TRBV3-2	TRBJ2-1	17	CASSQDPRLAGPTEQFF
TRBV15	TRBJ2-1	15	CATSSPPGVVNEQFF
TRBV5-1	TRBJ2-1	15	CASRPSGSTYNEQFF
TRBV15	TRBJ2-2	13	CATSPQGAGELFF
TRBV7-8	TRBJ2-3	12	CASSPTTDTQYF
TRBV14	TRBJ2-7	15	CASSQGLAGSYEQYF
TRBV9	TRBJ2-1	15	CASSVSGRDYNEQFF
TRBV24-1	TRBJ1-1	11	CATSDSTEAFF
TRBV28	TRBJ2-1	15	CAARGGSALYNEQFF
TRBV28	TRBJ1-2	13	CAIPRAGNYGYTF
TRBV30	TRBJ2-5	12	CAWTRDKETQYF